This T cell receptor beta chain was captured in a study of early T cells in non-severe SARS-CoV-2 infection. One entry per CDR3 protein, called by TCRdb with MiXCR from the 5' RACE reads. This table has about 46,000 distinct CDR3 sequences, roughly 10% appearing once. Germline CDR1 SGHAT, CDR2 FQNNGV. The CDR3 is made up of 16 amino acids. J lost 3 bases, V lost 7 bases, and 12 bases had no gene match. This clonotype was seen many times. The sequence was obtained from an adult who was a healthcare worker with PCR-confirmed SARS-CoV-2 infection or an uninfected control (not recorded which). The sample was whole blood, taken at baseline. The chain carries TRBV11-2 and TRBJ2-1, with 7 bases matching TRBD2. For the CDR3, the DNA is TGTGCCAGCACCCCGAGTGGTGCTAGCGGCTACAATGAGCAGTTCTTC. Amino acids: CASTPSGASGYNEQFF.